This T cell receptor (beta chain) emerged from a study of T cells in Graves' hyperthyroidism and ophthalmopathy. Study-wide results and limits: Blood also contained most expanded thyroid clonotypes above 0.001.

This clonotype was detected many times. Its cognate antigen is unknown. This CDR3 has 12 amino acids. V was pared by 8 bases and J by 1 base, with 8 bases between. The germline V gene has CDR1 MNHEY and CDR2 SVGAGI. The study excluded patients with uncontrolled infection, other autoimmune disease, pregnancy or lactation. Each diagnosis drew on symptoms, thyroxine, TRAb, thyroid ultrasound and orbital computed tomography findings. PBMCs were sourced from roughly 9.1 ml fresh peripheral blood. There were TCR beta CDR3 regions amplified from RNA transcripts. During a first-round RT-PCR of the TCR CDR3, the HTBI primer set was used. From the multiplex PCR reads, TCRdb called clonotypes with MiXCR, one entry per CDR3 protein. The sample gives fewer than 250,000 distinct CDR3 sequences, about 25% of which show up once; approximately 32% is in the top ten.

The chain combines TRBV6-5 with TRBJ1-1; possible D gene TRBD1, 6 bases. Material: blood. This sequence originates from a woman in her forties with Graves' ophthalmopathy. CDR3: CASQDRNTEAFF. CDR3 bases: TGTGCCAGCCAGGACAGGAACACTGAAGCTTTCTTT.